The text below deals with one TCR beta chain. The sample comes from a study of blood T cell repertoires in COVID-19. CDR3 size: 16 residues. Losses at the gene ends were 9 bases for V and 1 base for J; bases not matched to a gene: 10. Germline lookup yields CDR1 KGHDR and CDR2 SFDVKD. Clones were sequenced by immunoSEQ multiplex PCR, and TCRdb holds only the in-frame ones, with some missing. The sample yields roughly 350,000 clones, roughly 90% seen once. V gene TRBV24-1 combines with J gene TRBJ2-2; 7 bases are shared with TRBD1. The sequence was collected from a woman between 65 and 79 years old with COVID-19, enrolled during active disease. The sample was peripheral blood. The DNA for the CDR3 is TGTGCCACCCAGTCCGACAGGGCGCTGAACACCGGGGAGCTGTTTTTT. Protein product: CATQSDRALNTGELFF.